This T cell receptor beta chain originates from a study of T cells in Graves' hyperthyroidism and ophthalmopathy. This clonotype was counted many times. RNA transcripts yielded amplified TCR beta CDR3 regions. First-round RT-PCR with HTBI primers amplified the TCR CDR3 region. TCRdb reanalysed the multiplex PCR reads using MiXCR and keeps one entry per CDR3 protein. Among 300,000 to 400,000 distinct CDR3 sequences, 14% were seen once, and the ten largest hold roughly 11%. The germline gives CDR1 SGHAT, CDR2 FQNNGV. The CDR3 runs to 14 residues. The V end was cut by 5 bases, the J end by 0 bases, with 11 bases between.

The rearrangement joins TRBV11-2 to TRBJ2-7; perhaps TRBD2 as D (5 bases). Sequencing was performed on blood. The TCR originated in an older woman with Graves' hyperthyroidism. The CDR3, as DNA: TGTGCCAGCAGCCAGCGGCAGAACTCCTACGAGCAGTACTTC. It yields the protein CASSQRQNSYEQYF.